This T cell receptor beta chain is drawn from a study of shared clonotypes between healthy human individuals. Measured with immunoSEQ multiplex PCR; TCRdb has only the in-frame clones, and not every one. The profile covers about 2.4 million clones, with more than 85% appearing a single time and roughly 0.39% taken by the ten largest. CDR3 length equals 17 residues. Trimming shortened V by 3 bases and J by 4 bases, and 22 bases separated the two germline ends. The germline gives CDR1 SGHRS, CDR2 YFSETQ. This TCR derives from a young man in good health. Some clones in this sample may be carry-over from other donors' samples. The sequenced sample was naive CD4+ T cells from PBMCs. As to subset: CD45RA+ positively selected. This sequence joins TRBV5-1 and TRBJ1-2; D is possibly TRBD1 (5 bases). CDR3 loop: CASSYAPQGEGAYGYTF. In DNA form, the CDR3 reads TGCGCCAGCAGCTATGCCCCCCAAGGGGAGGGTGCCTATGGCTACACCTTC.